Listed here are 29 T cell receptor beta chains from one sample, sequenced in a study of CD8 T cells in ankylosing spondylitis. TCRdb re-analysed the 5' RACE reads in MiXCR, keeping a single row per CDR3 protein. The sample carries about 190,000 distinct CDR3 sequences, over 10% recorded once. The sample was blood, either unsorted or a sorted T cell fraction (not recorded which). All receptors derive from a female donor with ankylosing spondylitis or in good health (not recorded which).

This clonotype was seen repeatedly, ten times or more. The J gene is TRBJ2-3, the V gene TRBV5-1, with 10 bases that match TRBD2. V lost 3 bases and J lost 3; bases outside the gene matches: 4. This CDR3 has 15 amino acids. Per germline, CDR1 SGHRS and CDR2 YFSETQ. In DNA form, the CDR3 reads TGCGCCAGCAGCTCCCTTAGCGGGAGGACAGATACGCAGTATTTT. Its protein is CASSSLSGRTDTQYF.

In its sample, this clonotype was seen a few times. The chain joins TRBV12-3 or TRBV12-4 to TRBJ1-4; D is possibly TRBD1 (5 bases). The V gene lost 4 bases and the J gene lost 0 bases, with 12 bases spanning the gap. The CDR3 is made up of 16 amino acids. CDR3: CASSSRVAATNEKLFF. DNA of the CDR3: TGTGCCAGCAGTTCCAGGGTAGCTGCAACTAATGAAAAACTGTTTTTT.

This clonotype showed up many times. This chain uses TRBV24-1 with TRBJ2-3, with D unresolved. The CDR3 covers 13 residues. V was trimmed by 3 bases and J by 2 bases, leaving 5 bases between them. Germline values: CDR1 KGHDR, CDR2 SFDVKD. CDR3 in amino acids: CATSDTATDTQYF. CDR3 nucleotide sequence: TGTGCCACCAGTGATACAGCCACAGATACGCAGTATTTT.

This clonotype has a handful of counts. The rearrangement links TRBV12-3 or TRBV12-4 to TRBJ2-3; possible D gene TRBD2, 5 bases. Between the trimmed V and J ends, which lost 6 bases and 6 bases, there was a span of 10 bases. The CDR3 loop spans 12 amino acids. The CDR3 DNA reads as TGTGCCAGCAGGCGAGGGCGCGATACGCAGTATTTT. Its protein is CASRRGRDTQYF.

Many counts were recorded for this clonotype. The gene calls are TRBV12-3 or TRBV12-4 and TRBJ1-1; 10 bases agree with TRBD1. The CDR3 is 14 amino acids. After removal of 3 bases from V and 5 bases from J, the junction contained 3 bases not matched to a gene. In DNA, the CDR3 is TGTGCCAGCAGTTTGCGACAGGGGGCAACTGAAGCTTTCTTT. Its protein is CASSLRQGATEAFF.

This clonotype was observed a few times. J is TRBJ2-1 and V is TRBV15; 16 bases are shared with TRBD2. V dropped 3 bases and J dropped 3; count of bases not matched to a gene: 17. Germline-derived CDR1 and CDR2 are LNHNV and YYDKDF (reference sequence). This CDR3 is 22 amino acids long. CDR3 amino acids: CATSSAFPGLAGGNTGYNEQFF. The CDR3 nucleotides are TGTGCCACCAGCAGTGCCTTTCCGGGACTAGCGGGAGGGAATACAGGCTACAATGAGCAGTTCTTC.

Many counts were recorded for this clonotype. The CDR3 is CASSFLTGNTEAFF. DNA of the CDR3: TGCGCCAGCAGCTTCCTGACAGGGAACACTGAAGCTTTCTTT. The V and J genes are TRBV5-1 and TRBJ1-1, with a possible D match to TRBD1 (6 bases). CDR3 length equals 14 residues. In germline, CDR1 is SGHRS, CDR2 YFSETQ. V shed 2 bases and J shed 1 base, with 9 bases lying between them.

A single count supports this clonotype. A much larger clone differs by one base, so this may be a read error. V usage is TRBV7-2 and J usage is TRBJ2-1, with D perhaps matching TRBD2 (5 bases). V lost 1 base and J lost 6, with 10 bases in between. Germline CDR1 reads SGHTA; CDR2 reads FQGNSA. CDR3 size: 14 residues. This chain's CDR3 is CASSLGVTSNEQFF. CDR3 nucleotide sequence: TGTGCCAGCAGCTTAGGGGTTACTAGCAATGAGCAGTTCTTC.

The chain employs TRBV12-3 or TRBV12-4 and TRBJ2-2, with 8 nucleotides matching TRBD1. The CDR3 sequence is 17 residues long. The J segment lost 4 bases and the V segment lost 5 bases, leaving 12 bases of the junction unmatched. The chain's CDR3 is CASSPALRDRGTGELFF. The CDR3 nucleotides read TGTGCCAGCAGTCCAGCCCTTAGAGACAGGGGCACCGGGGAGCTGTTTTTT.

With regard to this clonotype: Given the absence of the conserved phenylalanine or tryptophan at the CDR3 end, a read error is likely. V and J are TRBV5-1 and TRBJ1-4; 8 bases match TRBD1. Germline CDR1 SGHRS, CDR2 YFSETQ. Trimming took 2 bases from V and 0 from J; bases not matched to a gene: 0. This CDR3 has 15 residues. CDR3 bases: TGCGCCAGCAGCTTACAGGGGGCAACTAATGAAAAACTGTTTCTT. Translated, it gives CASSLQGATNEKLFL.

This clonotype was seen more than once but under ten times. V gene TRBV19 combines with J gene TRBJ1-2; D unclear. Per germline, CDR1 LNHDA and CDR2 SQIVND (reference sequence). V was shortened by 1 base and J by 6 bases, with 3 bases between the two germline ends. The CDR3 sequence is 11 residues long. The CDR3 loop reads CASSIGDGYTF. The CDR3 DNA is TGTGCCAGTAGTATAGGCGATGGCTACACCTTC.

The chain is built from TRBV6-1 and TRBJ2-1; D remains unclear. Trimming shortened V by 4 bases and J by 6 bases, and 7 bases separated the two germline ends. Germline loops: CDR1 MNHNS, CDR2 SASEGT. This CDR3 comprises 12 residues. This chain's CDR3 is CASSVRANEQFF. CDR3 nucleotide sequence: TGTGCCAGCAGTGTAAGGGCCAATGAGCAGTTCTTC.

This clonotype was seen at least ten times. The genes are TRBV20-1 and TRBJ2-2; 13 bases match TRBD2. The CDR3 totals 17 residues. J gave up 6 bases and V 6 bases, and 13 bases lay outside the gene matches. Germline V CDR1 and CDR2: DFQATT, SNEGSKA (reference sequence). This CDR3 reads CSAPSPTSGRFSGELFF. The CDR3 DNA is TGCAGTGCCCCCTCCCCGACTAGCGGGAGGTTTTCCGGGGAGCTGTTTTTT.

The V gene is TRBV7-6, the J gene TRBJ2-7, with TRBD2 identical over 10 bases. The CDR3 is made up of 19 amino acids. Germline lookup yields CDR1 SGHVS and CDR2 FNYEAQ. V trimming: 5 bases; J trimming: 2 bases; junction bases outside the gene matches: 18. CDR3 nucleotides: TGTGCCAGCAGCCCGCAAGCCCTCATAGCGGGAGGATTTGCCTACGAGCAGTACTTC. It is translated as CASSPQALIAGGFAYEQYF.

Only a few counts were recorded for this clonotype. The chain employs TRBV7-2 and TRBJ2-1; 7 bases agree with TRBD1. V trimming: 5 bases; J trimming: 4 bases; junction bases outside the gene matches: 8. The CDR3 contains 15 residues. Germline-derived CDR1 and CDR2 are SGHTA and FQGNSA. The CDR3 reads CASSGWQGVYNEQFF. CDR3 DNA: TGTGCCAGCAGCGGGTGGCAGGGGGTTTACAATGAGCAGTTCTTC.

V usage is TRBV21-1 and J usage is TRBJ2-1; the table's TRBD2 call for D was not verified on the DNA. TRBV21-1 is flagged as a pseudogene. This CDR3 comprises 17 residues. CDR3 coding DNA: TGTGCCAGCACCCACACTATGGCTAGCGGGAGTCATATTGAGCAGTTCTTC. The encoded protein is CASTHTMASGSHIEQFF.

The table lists this clonotype with many counts. The junction does not match germline at one end; this may be a read error. The V call is TRBV7-2, the J call TRBJ2-2; the match to TRBD1 covers 7 bases. The CDR3 runs to 15 residues. Germline-derived CDR1 and CDR2 are SGHTA and FQGNSA. CDR3 DNA sequence: TGCGCCAGCAGCCCGGGACAGCTGAACACCGGGGAGCTGTTTTTT. Protein sequence: CASSPGQLNTGELFF. The complete variable domain, with remaining parts taken from reference TRBV7-2 and TRBJ2-2, reads GAGVSQSPSNKVTEKGKDVELRCDPISGHTALYWYRQSLGQGLEFLIYFQGNSAPDKSGLPSDRFSAERTGGSVSTLTIQRTQQEDSAVYLCASSPGQLNTGELFFGEGSRLTVL.

The V call is TRBV20-1, the J call TRBJ2-7; possible D gene TRBD1, 6 bases. Deletions cut 4 bases from V and 0 bases from J, with 10 bases between. Germline V gene sequence: CDR1 DFQATT, CDR2 SNEGSKA (reference sequence). The CDR3 covers 13 residues. As DNA, the CDR3 is TGCAGTGCTAAGAACAGGGCCTCCTACGAGCAGTACTTC. As protein: CSAKNRASYEQYF.

This clonotype was observed at least ten times. The chain couples TRBV4-3 to TRBJ2-1; 14 bases are shared with TRBD2. Germline assignment: CDR1 LGHNA and CDR2 YSLEER. This CDR3 comprises 16 residues. V shed 4 bases and J 4 bases; nucleotides not matched to a gene: 3. The CDR3 sequence is CASSPGLAGDYNEQFF. CDR3 in DNA: TGCGCCAGCAGCCCGGGACTAGCGGGAGATTACAATGAGCAGTTCTTC.

With regard to this clonotype: One end of the junction does not line up with germline, which may come from a read error. This chain uses TRBV7-2 with TRBJ2-1; weak D call: TRBD2 (6 bases). Germline V gene sequence: CDR1 SGHTA, CDR2 FQGNSA. The CDR3 extends over 12 amino acids. The CDR3: CASSVRVGGWVF. CDR3 in DNA: TGTGCCAGCAGCGTCCGGGTGGGGGGATGGGTCTTC.

This clonotype was observed at least ten times. One end of the junction varies from germline; a read error may be responsible. The J gene is TRBJ2-4, the V gene TRBV20-1; TRBD2 aligns across 12 bases. The CDR3 has 18 amino acids. Germline V gene sequence: CDR1 DFQATT, CDR2 SNEGSKA (reference sequence). The CDR3 loop is CSARVVGLAGRAKNIQYF. The CDR3 nucleotides read TGCAGTGCGAGAGTTGTAGGACTAGCGGGAAGGGCCAAAAACATTCAGTACTTC.

This chain uses TRBV12-3 or TRBV12-4 with TRBJ2-1, with D hard to call. The length of the CDR3 is 13 residues. Trimming left V 7 bases short and J 4 bases short, with 11 bases between. The CDR3: CASTLKDYNEQFF. The DNA for the CDR3 is TGTGCCAGCACGTTAAAAGATTACAATGAGCAGTTCTTC.

On this clonotype itself: A clone one base away is much larger, so this may be a read error. The CDR3 DNA sequence: TGCAGTGCTAGAGAGCAGTGCTTC. Translated, it gives CSAREQCF. V is TRBV20-1 and J is TRBJ2-7; no reliable D call. CDR3 length equals 8 residues. Looked up from germline, CDR1 is DFQATT and CDR2 is SNEGSKA (reference sequence).

Only a few counts were recorded for this clonotype. This chain connects TRBV29-1 to TRBJ1-5; maybe TRBD1 (6 bases). The CDR3 is 14 residues long. Germline V lookup: CDR1 SQVTM, CDR2 ANQGSEA. The V end was cut by 4 bases, the J end by 3 bases, with 13 bases between. The DNA for the CDR3 is TGCAGCGTTGTTTCGGGGGCCAACAATCAGCCCCAGCATTTT. This sequence encodes CSVVSGANNQPQHF.

The V call is TRBV20-1, the J call TRBJ2-7, with TRBD1 identical over 7 bases. The germline V gene encodes CDR1 DFQATT and CDR2 SNEGSKA (reference sequence). The CDR3 length is 14 residues. V was clipped by 7 bases and J by 7 bases; unmatched bases: 16. The chain's CDR3 is CSGGGSHVGSEQYF. DNA of the CDR3: TGCAGTGGAGGGGGCAGTCACGTGGGGTCGGAGCAGTACTTC.

Many counts were recorded for this clonotype. This sequence joins TRBV7-6 and TRBJ1-1; no clear D gene. V was cut by 4 bases and J by 6 bases, with 12 bases left in between. This CDR3 has 13 residues. Germline values: CDR1 SGHVS, CDR2 FNYEAQ. CDR3 sequence (DNA): TGTGCCAGCAGCTCCCCCGGGGTGCCTGAAGCTTTCTTT. Protein product: CASSSPGVPEAFF.

This chain joins TRBV7-2 and TRBJ2-7; 7 bases are shared with TRBD2. Germline V gene sequence: CDR1 SGHTA, CDR2 FQGNSA. The junction had 8 bases not matched to a gene; V was cut back by 5 bases and J by 1 base. This CDR3 comprises 15 residues. The CDR3 sequence: CASSPRLAESYEQYF. DNA of the CDR3: TGTGCCAGCAGCCCCCGCCTAGCGGAATCCTACGAGCAGTACTTC. The full variable domain, completed using reference TRBV7-2 and TRBJ2-7, is GAGVSQSPSNKVTEKGKDVELRCDPISGHTALYWYRQSLGQGLEFLIYFQGNSAPDKSGLPSDRFSAERTGGSVSTLTIQRTQQEDSAVYLCASSPRLAESYEQYFGPGTRLTVT.

CDR3 region: CASSWGQGGGVLTF. Written as DNA, the CDR3 is TGTGCCAGCAGCTGGGGACAGGGTGGGGGCGTCCTGACTTTC. This chain uses TRBV7-9 with TRBJ2-6, with 9 bases fitting TRBD1. After removal of 4 bases from V and 12 bases from J, the junction contained 7 bases not matched to a gene. The germline V gene encodes CDR1 SEHNR and CDR2 FQNEAQ (reference sequence). The CDR3 spans 14 residues.

This clonotype was counted only a few times. The chain is built from TRBV7-2 and TRBJ2-1, with D possibly matching TRBD2 (6 bases). The CDR3 has 14 amino acids. CDR1 SGHTA and CDR2 FQGNSA come from the germline V gene. With 5 bases removed from V and 8 bases from J, the gap between germline ends came to 16 bases. The CDR3 loop is CASSPREFSYEQFF. In DNA form, the CDR3 reads TGTGCCAGCAGCCCCCGGGAGTTTTCGTATGAGCAGTTCTTC. The complete variable domain, with remaining parts taken from reference TRBV7-2 and TRBJ2-1, reads GAGVSQSPSNKVTEKGKDVELRCDPISGHTALYWYRQSLGQGLEFLIYFQGNSAPDKSGLPSDRFSAERTGGSVSTLTIQRTQQEDSAVYLCASSPREFSYEQFFGPGTRLTVL.